Listed below are T cell receptor beta chains from one sample, sequenced in a study of cytomegalovirus exposure and HLA in healthy donors. The assay was immunoSEQ multiplex PCR, and TCRdb's table has in-frame clones only and misses some. This listing includes approximately 120,000 clones. The specimen sequenced was PBMCs. These receptors all stem from a man under 40 in good health and CMV-seronegative. Both conserved end residues are part of each CDR3. The D gene is left open where the match is weak.

DNA: TGTGCCAGCAGCCCCCTTCGTAGCCTTGGGACCCAGTACTTC
CDR3: CASSPLRSLGTQYF
D: -
V: TRBV9
length: 14
J: TRBJ2-5

DNA: TGTGCCAGCAGCTTAGTAGGGCTGGGGGCCCCCTACAATGAGCAGTTCTTC
CDR3: CASSLVGLGAPYNEQFF
D: -
V: TRBV7-9
length: 17
J: TRBJ2-1

DNA: TGTGCCAGCAGCCTGACTAGCGGGAGGGCGGCAGATACGCAGTATTTT
CDR3: CASSLTSGRAADTQYF
D: TRBD2
V: TRBV7-8
length: 16
J: TRBJ2-3

DNA: TGCGCCAGCAGTCCTCCGGGACTAGCGGGAGAGTGGGAGACCCAGTACTTC
CDR3: CASSPPGLAGEWETQYF
D: TRBD2
V: TRBV23-1
length: 17
J: TRBJ2-5

DNA: TGTGCCAGCAGTCCTCCCCAGGGGGACACTGAAGCTTTCTTT
CDR3: CASSPPQGDTEAFF
D: TRBD1
V: TRBV28
length: 14
J: TRBJ1-1

DNA: TGTGCCAGCAGCTTAGATTCGGGGATAGCGGGACCAGGGGAGACCCAGTACTTC
CDR3: CASSLDSGIAGPGETQYF
D: TRBD2
V: TRBV11-2
length: 18
J: TRBJ2-5

DNA: TGTGCCCTTGCGGTTAACACTGAAGCTTTCTTT
CDR3: CALAVNTEAFF
D: -
V: TRBV30
length: 11
J: TRBJ1-1

DNA: TGCGCCAGCAGCCTTGACGGGACTAGAGAGTTTAATGAGCAGTTCTTC
CDR3: CASSLDGTREFNEQFF
D: TRBD2
V: TRBV5-1
length: 16
J: TRBJ2-1

DNA: TGTGCCATCAGTGAATCAGGGCTGGCCTACGAGCAGTACTTC
CDR3: CAISESGLAYEQYF
D: -
V: TRBV10-3
length: 14
J: TRBJ2-7

DNA: TGTGCCACCAGCAGAGGCGCGGGTACAGATACGCAGTATTTT
CDR3: CATSRGAGTDTQYF
D: -
V: TRBV15
length: 14
J: TRBJ2-3

DNA: TGTGCCAGCAGTTTTCCGGGACAGGGCTCCTACGAGCAGTACTTC
CDR3: CASSFPGQGSYEQYF
D: TRBD1
V: TRBV28
length: 15
J: TRBJ2-7

DNA: TGTGCCAGCAGCTACCTGAGGGGGCTCACAGATACGCAGTATTTT
CDR3: CASSYLRGLTDTQYF
D: TRBD1
V: TRBV7-8
length: 15
J: TRBJ2-3

DNA: TGTGCCAGCAGCGTGACAGGGGTTGAAGCTTTCTTT
CDR3: CASSVTGVEAFF
D: TRBD1
V: TRBV7-9
length: 12
J: TRBJ1-1

DNA: TGTGCCAGCAGTGAAAGCGGGAGGGCCGGGGAGCTGTTTTTT
CDR3: CASSESGRAGELFF
D: TRBD2
V: TRBV25-1
length: 14
J: TRBJ2-2

DNA: TGTGCCTGGAGCAGAATGGACAGGGACTCCTACGAGCAGTACTTC
CDR3: CAWSRMDRDSYEQYF
D: TRBD1
V: TRBV30
length: 15
J: TRBJ2-7

DNA: TGTGCCAGCAGCTTCACTAGGGTTGAGCAGTTCTTC
CDR3: CASSFTRVEQFF
D: -
V: TRBV28
length: 12
J: TRBJ2-1

DNA: TGTGCCAGCAGTTCCCCGACAGATTCCAACACTGAAGCTTTCTTT
CDR3: CASSSPTDSNTEAFF
D: -
V: TRBV28
length: 15
J: TRBJ1-1

DNA: TGTGCCAGCAGTCGTAGCGGGAACACAGATACGCAGTATTTT
CDR3: CASSRSGNTDTQYF
D: TRBD2
V: TRBV28
length: 14
J: TRBJ2-3

DNA: TGTGCCAGCAGCCGGACTAGCGGAACAGATACGCAGTATTTT
CDR3: CASSRTSGTDTQYF
D: TRBD2
V: TRBV7-2
length: 14
J: TRBJ2-3

DNA: TGCAGCGTTGCCGGACAGCACTCCTACGAGCAGTACTTC
CDR3: CSVAGQHSYEQYF
D: -
V: TRBV29-1
length: 13
J: TRBJ2-7

DNA: TGTGCCAGTAGTCACCCAACTAGCGGGTGGCTATTCTCTGGGGCCAACGTCCTGACTTTC
CDR3: CASSHPTSGWLFSGANVLTF
D: TRBD2
V: TRBV19
length: 20
J: TRBJ2-6

DNA: TGTGCCAGCAGCCCACTAGATGTCGGGAGGGTTTCCGGGGAGCTGTTTTTT
CDR3: CASSPLDVGRVSGELFF
D: TRBD2
V: TRBV7-6
length: 17
J: TRBJ2-2

DNA: TGTGCCAGCAGGCGGATGGGCGGGAGCTACGAGCAGTACTTC
CDR3: CASRRMGGSYEQYF
D: TRBD2
V: TRBV2
length: 14
J: TRBJ2-7

DNA: TGTGCCAGCAGCTCCGTCAGAGGGTCCACCATATATTTT
CDR3: CASSSVRGSTIYF
D: -
V: TRBV7-3
length: 13
J: TRBJ1-3

DNA: TGTGCCAGCAGTAGTAGGACAGCCAGGGGTGAAGCTTTCTTT
CDR3: CASSSRTARGEAFF
D: -
V: TRBV2
length: 14
J: TRBJ1-1

DNA: TGTGCCAGCAGCTTTTCGGGACAGGGGAATCAGCCCCAGCATTTT
CDR3: CASSFSGQGNQPQHF
D: TRBD1
V: TRBV5-6
length: 15
J: TRBJ1-5

DNA: TGTGCCAGCAGCAGACTCTCTAGCGGTCAAGAGACCCAGTACTTC
CDR3: CASSRLSSGQETQYF
D: TRBD2
V: TRBV7-3
length: 15
J: TRBJ2-5

DNA: TGTGCCTGGGGGCTTACAGAGTACCAAGAGACCCAGTACTTC
CDR3: CAWGLTEYQETQYF
D: -
V: TRBV30
length: 14
J: TRBJ2-5

DNA: TGCGCCAGCAGCCATTTAGGGGGAGGGGATCAAGAGACCCAGTACTTC
CDR3: CASSHLGGGDQETQYF
D: -
V: TRBV4-1
length: 16
J: TRBJ2-5

DNA: TGTGCCAGTAGTCGGGCAGGGGTGCTATCTGGGGCCAACGTCCTGACTTTC
CDR3: CASSRAGVLSGANVLTF
D: -
V: TRBV19
length: 17
J: TRBJ2-6

DNA: TGTGCCAGCAGCGTAAAAGCGGGAACCTCCTACGAGCAGTACTTC
CDR3: CASSVKAGTSYEQYF
D: TRBD2
V: TRBV9
length: 15
J: TRBJ2-7

DNA: TGTGCCAGCAGCGCTCCGGTGGGAGGAGACTCTGGGGCCAACGTCCTGACTTTC
CDR3: CASSAPVGGDSGANVLTF
D: -
V: TRBV7-9
length: 18
J: TRBJ2-6

DNA: TGCAGCGTCGAGCGGGACGACTCCTACGAGCAGTACTTC
CDR3: CSVERDDSYEQYF
D: TRBD2
V: TRBV29-1
length: 13
J: TRBJ2-7

DNA: TGTGCCAGCAGCCAATTGACTAACTATGAGCAGTTCTTC
CDR3: CASSQLTNYEQFF
D: -
V: TRBV4-2
length: 13
J: TRBJ2-1

DNA: TGTGCCAGTAGTATCCGAACAGGGGCAGAAGCTTTCTTT
CDR3: CASSIRTGAEAFF
D: TRBD1
V: TRBV19
length: 13
J: TRBJ1-1

DNA: TGCGCCAGCAGCTTTCGGGGTAATGAGCAGTTCTTC
CDR3: CASSFRGNEQFF
D: -
V: TRBV5-1
length: 12
J: TRBJ2-1

DNA: TGTGCCAGCAGCCCTTTGGTGGCGGGGGGGGGCGAGCAGTACTTC
CDR3: CASSPLVAGGGEQYF
D: TRBD2
V: TRBV7-6
length: 15
J: TRBJ2-7

DNA: TGTGCCAGCATTCGACAGGACAACACTGAAGCTTTCTTT
CDR3: CASIRQDNTEAFF
D: -
V: TRBV28
length: 13
J: TRBJ1-1

DNA: TGTGCCAGCAGTTCAGGGGGCAATGGCTACACCTTC
CDR3: CASSSGGNGYTF
D: TRBD1
V: TRBV28
length: 12
J: TRBJ1-2

DNA: TGTGCCAGCAGTGGAGGAGCAGGGTCCTACGAGCAGTACTTC
CDR3: CASSGGAGSYEQYF
D: -
V: TRBV2
length: 14
J: TRBJ2-7

DNA: TGTGCCAGCAGTTTATTCGGCCAGGGGAAGTACTTC
CDR3: CASSLFGQGKYF
D: -
V: TRBV28
length: 12
J: TRBJ2-7

DNA: TGCGCCAGCAGCCCCCTAGCGGGAGATGGGAGGGGAGATACGCAGTATTTT
CDR3: CASSPLAGDGRGDTQYF
D: TRBD2
V: TRBV5-1
length: 17
J: TRBJ2-3

DNA: TGTGCCAGCAGCTTACGAAGCGGTACCTACGAGCAGTACTTC
CDR3: CASSLRSGTYEQYF
D: -
V: TRBV7-2
length: 14
J: TRBJ2-7

DNA: TGTGCCAGCAGCTTAGGACTAGCGGGATTTTCCTCCTACAATGAGCAGTTCTTC
CDR3: CASSLGLAGFSSYNEQFF
D: TRBD2
V: TRBV11-2
length: 18
J: TRBJ2-1

DNA: TGTGCCAGCAGCCAAGACAGGTTTCCCTACAATGAGCAGTTCTTC
CDR3: CASSQDRFPYNEQFF
D: -
V: TRBV14
length: 15
J: TRBJ2-1

DNA: TGTGCCAGCAGCTCATTTCGGACTTTCTACGAGCAGTACTTC
CDR3: CASSSFRTFYEQYF
D: -
V: TRBV7-2
length: 14
J: TRBJ2-7

DNA: TGTGCCAGCTCACGGGACAGTTCCTACGAGCAGTACTTC
CDR3: CASSRDSSYEQYF
D: TRBD1
V: TRBV18
length: 13
J: TRBJ2-7

DNA: TGTGCCAGCAGCAAAGGCCGGTACGAGCAGTACTTC
CDR3: CASSKGRYEQYF
D: -
V: TRBV21-1
length: 12
J: TRBJ2-7

DNA: TGTGCCAGCAGCCTATATAGACAGGGCCGGGATACTGAAGCTTTCTTT
CDR3: CASSLYRQGRDTEAFF
D: TRBD1
V: TRBV14
length: 16
J: TRBJ1-1

DNA: TGTGCCAGCAGCTTGGGGGCGGGAGGGCCGGGCAATGAGCAGTTCTTC
CDR3: CASSLGAGGPGNEQFF
D: TRBD2
V: TRBV5-4
length: 16
J: TRBJ2-1